This T cell receptor (beta chain) was found in a study of blood T cell repertoires in COVID-19. Study-level information: Samples representing acute and convalescent COVID-19 were sourced from the United States, Italy and Spain. T cells, B-cell-depleted T cells, or PBMCs supplied cDNA or gDNA.

Enrolled through a virtual design, the participants were between 18 and 89 years of age and came from some 26 US areas. Cohorts were determined from participant-reported clinical history. This clone was recorded only once. There are 15 residues in the CDR3. Germline V gene lookup returns CDR1 MNHEY and CDR2 SMNVEV (reference sequence). Trimming removed 3 bases from V and 7 bases from J; junction bases left unmatched: 6. The repertoire was sequenced with immunoSEQ multiplex PCR; TCRdb's copy has only in-frame clones and lacks some. The table includes fewer than 250,000 clones, 80% to 85% detected once.

The specimen was PBMCs or T cells enriched from blood (not recorded which). V and J are TRBV27 and TRBJ2-1; the match to TRBD2 covers 10 bases. This sequence originates from a woman between 45 and 65 years old with acute COVID-19. CDR3 amino acids: CASSFSSGSRNEQFF. In nucleotides, the CDR3 is TGTGCCAGCAGTTTCTCTAGCGGGAGTAGGAATGAGCAGTTCTTC.